A selection of T cell receptor beta chains follows, all from one sample in a study of cytomegalovirus exposure and HLA in healthy donors. TCRdb keeps only in-frame clones here, not all; method: immunoSEQ multiplex PCR. Here the sample spans 110,000 to 150,000 clones, around 10% being singletons. Sequencing was performed on PBMCs. These receptors were collected from a male donor in good health and CMV-seronegative. Each CDR3 is given with its conserved first and last residue. D genes are given only for firm matches. Clone size is not always given. Where it is, it says once, few, many or a class for expanded clones.

CDR3	DNA	J	size	D	V
CASSRDSQETQYF	TGTGCCAGCAGCCGGGACTCCCAAGAGACCCAGTACTTC	TRBJ2-5	.	.	TRBV7-2
CASSQDIGTGGEKLFF	TGCGCCAGCAGCCAAGATATCGGGACAGGGGGTGAAAAACTGTTTTTT	TRBJ1-4	.	TRBD1	TRBV4-3
CASSYSSQGDTEAFF	TGTGCCAGCAGTTACTCGTCCCAGGGGGACACTGAAGCTTTCTTT	TRBJ1-1	few	TRBD1	TRBV6-6
CASRLASDTQYF	TGTGCCAGCAGGCTAGCATCAGATACGCAGTATTTT	TRBJ2-3	few	.	TRBV25-1
CASSLGHPYGYTF	TGTGCCAGCAGTTTAGGACACCCTTATGGCTACACCTTC	TRBJ1-2	few	.	TRBV28
CASSLAGGPNEQYF	TGTGCCAGCAGCTTAGCGGGAGGGCCGAACGAGCAGTACTTC	TRBJ2-7	few	TRBD2	TRBV7-9
CASSPGLAGDVGEQFF	TGTGCCAGCAGCCCGGGACTAGCGGGGGACGTTGGGGAGCAGTTCTTC	TRBJ2-1	.	TRBD2	TRBV7-2
CASSLQEQVRDEQFF	TGCGCCAGCAGCTTACAGGAGCAGGTCCGGGATGAGCAGTTCTTC	TRBJ2-1	few	.	TRBV5-1
CAISEPGSGAYNEQFF	TGTGCCATCAGTGAGCCGGGTAGCGGGGCGTACAATGAGCAGTTCTTC	TRBJ2-1	few	TRBD2	TRBV10-3
CASDRGENTEAFF	TGTGCCTCCGACAGGGGGGAGAACACTGAAGCTTTCTTT	TRBJ1-1	.	TRBD1	TRBV30
CASSLGVRGTDTQYF	TGTGCCAGCAGCTTAGGAGTCAGGGGAACAGATACGCAGTATTTT	TRBJ2-3	few	.	TRBV7-2
CSASPREEQFF	TGCAGTGCTAGCCCCCGGGAGGAGCAGTTCTTC	TRBJ2-1	.	.	TRBV20-1
CASSAGTGVSGIGSYEQYF	TGTGCCAGCAGCGCCGGGACAGGGGTTAGCGGGATCGGCTCCTACGAGCAGTACTTC	TRBJ2-7	few	TRBD1	TRBV2
CASSEARDGELFF	TGTGCCAGCAGTGAAGCGCGGGACGGGGAGCTGTTTTTT	TRBJ2-2	.	.	TRBV6-1
CASSLQGKAFF	TGTGCCAGCAGCCTGCAGGGGAAAGCTTTCTTT	TRBJ1-1	few	.	TRBV5-4
CASSSQALNNQPQHF	TGTGCCAGCAGCTCCCAGGCCTTAAACAATCAGCCCCAGCATTTT	TRBJ1-5	.	.	TRBV7-2
CASSPGLAVTRSHAEQYF	TGTGCCAGCAGTCCGGGACTAGCGGTGACACGATCTCACGCCGAGCAGTACTTC	TRBJ2-7	.	TRBD2	TRBV27
CASSSQSSPGELFF	TGTGCCAGCAGCTCCCAAAGTAGTCCCGGGGAGCTGTTTTTT	TRBJ2-2	.	.	TRBV7-6
CASSQDHGGVTEAFF	TGCGCCAGCAGCCAAGACCACGGGGGAGTCACTGAAGCTTTCTTT	TRBJ1-1	.	.	TRBV4-3
CASSGGYEQYF	TGTGCCAGCAGCGGGGGCTACGAGCAGTACTTC	TRBJ2-7	few	.	TRBV6-5
CASSPAGAISGANVLTF	TGTGCCAGCAGTCCCGCGGGGGCAATCTCTGGGGCCAACGTCCTGACTTTC	TRBJ2-6	few	.	TRBV28
CAWSVPRQGYEQYF	TGTGCCTGGAGTGTACCGCGACAGGGCTACGAGCAGTACTTC	TRBJ2-7	few	TRBD1	TRBV30